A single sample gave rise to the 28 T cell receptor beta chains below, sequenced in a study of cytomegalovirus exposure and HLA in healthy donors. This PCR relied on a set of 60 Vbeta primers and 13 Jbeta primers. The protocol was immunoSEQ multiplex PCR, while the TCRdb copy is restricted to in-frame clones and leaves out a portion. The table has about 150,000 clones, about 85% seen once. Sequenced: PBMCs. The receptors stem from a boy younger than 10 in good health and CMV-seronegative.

The CDR3 protein is CASRRTSGGVGDTQYF. CDR3 sequence (DNA): TGTGCCAGCAGAAGGACTAGCGGGGGAGTAGGGGATACGCAGTATTTT. This chain joins TRBV7-3 and TRBJ2-3, with TRBD2 matching over 13 bases. The CDR3 extends over 16 amino acids. The junction had 9 bases not matched to a gene; V was cut back by 6 bases and J by 6 bases. Per germline, CDR1 SGHTA and CDR2 FQGTGA.

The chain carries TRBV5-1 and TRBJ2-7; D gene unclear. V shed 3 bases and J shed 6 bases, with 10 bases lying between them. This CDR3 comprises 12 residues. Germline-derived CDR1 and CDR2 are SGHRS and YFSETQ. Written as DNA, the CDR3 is TGCGCCAGCAGCTCCAACTTTCGCGAGCAGTACTTC. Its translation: CASSSNFREQYF.

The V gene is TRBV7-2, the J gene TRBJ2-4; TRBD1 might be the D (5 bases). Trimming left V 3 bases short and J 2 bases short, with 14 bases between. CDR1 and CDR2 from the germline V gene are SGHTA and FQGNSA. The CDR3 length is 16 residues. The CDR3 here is CASSFRVQVPKNIQYF. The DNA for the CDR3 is TGTGCCAGCAGCTTCAGGGTCCAGGTACCCAAAAACATTCAGTACTTC.

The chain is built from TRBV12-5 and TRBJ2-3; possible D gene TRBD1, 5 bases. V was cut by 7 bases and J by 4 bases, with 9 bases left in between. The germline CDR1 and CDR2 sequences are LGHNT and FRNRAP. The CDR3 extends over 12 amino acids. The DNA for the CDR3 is TGTGCTAGTGTTTGGGGCTCAGATACGCAGTATTTT. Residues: CASVWGSDTQYF. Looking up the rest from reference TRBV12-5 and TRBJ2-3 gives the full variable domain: DARVTQTPRHKVTEMGQEVTMRCQPILGHNTVFWYRQTMMQGLELLAYFRNRAPLDDSGMPKDRFSAEMPDATLATLKIQPSEPRDSAVYFCASVWGSDTQYFGPGTRLTVL.

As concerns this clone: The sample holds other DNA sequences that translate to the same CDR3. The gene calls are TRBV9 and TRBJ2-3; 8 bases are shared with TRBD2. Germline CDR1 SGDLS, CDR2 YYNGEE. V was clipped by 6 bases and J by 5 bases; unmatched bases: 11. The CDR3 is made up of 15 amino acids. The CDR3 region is CASNSPQRGQDTQYF. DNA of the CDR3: TGTGCCAGCAATTCTCCGCAGCGGGGGCAAGATACGCAGTATTTT. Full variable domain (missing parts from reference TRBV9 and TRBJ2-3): DSGVTQTPKHLITATGQRVTLRCSPRSGDLSVYWYQQSLDQGLQFLIQYYNGEERAKGNILERFSAQQFPDLHSELNLSSLELGDSALYFCASNSPQRGQDTQYFGPGTRLTVL.

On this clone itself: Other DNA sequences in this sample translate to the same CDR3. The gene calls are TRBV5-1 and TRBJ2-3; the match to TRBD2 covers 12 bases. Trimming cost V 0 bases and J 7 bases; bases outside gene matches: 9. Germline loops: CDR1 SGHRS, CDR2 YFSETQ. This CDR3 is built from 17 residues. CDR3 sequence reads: CASSLDPSGRDRNTQYF. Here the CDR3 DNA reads TGCGCCAGCAGCTTGGATCCTAGCGGGAGGGATAGGAATACGCAGTATTTT.

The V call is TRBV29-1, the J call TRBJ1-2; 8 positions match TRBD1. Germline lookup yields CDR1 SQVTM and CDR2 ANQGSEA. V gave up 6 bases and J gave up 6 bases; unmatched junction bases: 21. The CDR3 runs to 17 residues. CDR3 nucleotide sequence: TGCAGCGTCAAACACCGAACACTACAGGGGGGAAGGGATGGCTACACCTTC. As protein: CSVKHRTLQGGRDGYTF.

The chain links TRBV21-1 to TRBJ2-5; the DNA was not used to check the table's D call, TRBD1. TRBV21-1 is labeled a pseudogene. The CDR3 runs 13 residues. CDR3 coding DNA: TGTGCCAGCAGGGGGCCAAGCCAAGAGACCCAGTACTTC. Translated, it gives CASRGPSQETQYF.

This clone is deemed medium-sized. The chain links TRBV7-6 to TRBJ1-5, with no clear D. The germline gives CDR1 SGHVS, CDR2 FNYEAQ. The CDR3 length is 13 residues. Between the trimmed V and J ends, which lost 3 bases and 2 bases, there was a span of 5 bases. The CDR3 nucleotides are TGTGCCAGCAGCTTCGCGCGCAATCAGCCCCAGCATTTT. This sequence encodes CASSFARNQPQHF.

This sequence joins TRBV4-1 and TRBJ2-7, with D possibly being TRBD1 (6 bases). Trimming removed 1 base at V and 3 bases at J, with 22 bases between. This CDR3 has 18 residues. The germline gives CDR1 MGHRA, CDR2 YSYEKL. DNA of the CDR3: TGCGCCAGCAGCCAAGCCTGGGGCGCCGGGACACCCCACTACGAGCAGTACTTC. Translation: CASSQAWGAGTPHYEQYF.

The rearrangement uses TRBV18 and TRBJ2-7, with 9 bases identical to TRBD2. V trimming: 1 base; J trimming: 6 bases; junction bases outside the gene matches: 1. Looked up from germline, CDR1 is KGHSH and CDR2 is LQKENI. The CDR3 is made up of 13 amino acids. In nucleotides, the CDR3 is TGTGCCAGCTCACCACGCGGGGGGGGCGAGCAGTACTTC. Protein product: CASSPRGGGEQYF.

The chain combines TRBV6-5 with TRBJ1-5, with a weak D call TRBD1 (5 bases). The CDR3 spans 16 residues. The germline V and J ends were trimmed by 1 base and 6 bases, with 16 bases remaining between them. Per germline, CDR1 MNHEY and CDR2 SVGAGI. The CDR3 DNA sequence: TGTGCCAGCAGTTACTATTCGGCAGGGAGGCCTCAGCCCCAGCATTTT. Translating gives CASSYYSAGRPQPQHF.

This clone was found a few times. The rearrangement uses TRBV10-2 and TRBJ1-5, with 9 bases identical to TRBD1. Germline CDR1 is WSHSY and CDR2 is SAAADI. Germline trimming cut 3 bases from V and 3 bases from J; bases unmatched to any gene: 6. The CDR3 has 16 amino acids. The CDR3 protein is CASSESRDRVNQPQHF. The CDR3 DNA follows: TGCGCCAGCAGTGAATCCCGGGACAGGGTCAATCAGCCCCAGCATTTT.

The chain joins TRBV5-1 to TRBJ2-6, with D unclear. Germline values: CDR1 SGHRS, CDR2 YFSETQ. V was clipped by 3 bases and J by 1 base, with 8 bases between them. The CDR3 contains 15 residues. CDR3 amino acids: CASSSTVSGANVLTF. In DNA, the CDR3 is TGCGCCAGCAGCTCCACGGTGTCTGGGGCCAACGTCCTGACTTTC.

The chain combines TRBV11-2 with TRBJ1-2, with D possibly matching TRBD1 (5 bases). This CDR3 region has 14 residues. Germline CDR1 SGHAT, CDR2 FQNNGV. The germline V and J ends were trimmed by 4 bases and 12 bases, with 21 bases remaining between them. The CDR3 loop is CASSSPTVGHVDTF. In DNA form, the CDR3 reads TGTGCCAGCAGCTCCCCGACAGTGGGGCATGTCGACACCTTC.

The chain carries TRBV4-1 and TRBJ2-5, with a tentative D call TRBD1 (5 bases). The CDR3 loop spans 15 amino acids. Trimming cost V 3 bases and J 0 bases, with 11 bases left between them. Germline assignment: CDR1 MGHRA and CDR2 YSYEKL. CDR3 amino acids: CASSHIGRDQETQYF. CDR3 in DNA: TGCGCCAGCAGCCATATCGGCAGGGACCAAGAGACCCAGTACTTC.

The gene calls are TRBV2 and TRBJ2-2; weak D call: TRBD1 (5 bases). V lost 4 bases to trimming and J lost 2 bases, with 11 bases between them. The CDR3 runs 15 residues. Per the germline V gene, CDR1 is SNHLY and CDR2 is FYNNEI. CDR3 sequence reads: CASSVWQGNTGELFF. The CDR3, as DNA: TGTGCCAGCAGTGTTTGGCAGGGAAACACCGGGGAGCTGTTTTTT.

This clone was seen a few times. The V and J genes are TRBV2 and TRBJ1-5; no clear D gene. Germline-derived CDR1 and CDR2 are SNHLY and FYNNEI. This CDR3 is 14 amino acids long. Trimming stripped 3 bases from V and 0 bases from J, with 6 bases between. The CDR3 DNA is TGTGCCAGCAGTGATCAACTTAGCAATCAGCCCCAGCATTTT. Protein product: CASSDQLSNQPQHF.

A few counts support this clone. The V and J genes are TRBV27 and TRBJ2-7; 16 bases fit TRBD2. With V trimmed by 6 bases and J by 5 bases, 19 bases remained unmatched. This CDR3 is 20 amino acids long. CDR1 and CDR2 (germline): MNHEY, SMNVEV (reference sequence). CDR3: CASRTQTRGLAGGPWDEQYF. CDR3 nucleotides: TGTGCCAGCAGAACGCAAACCCGGGGACTAGCGGGAGGGCCCTGGGACGAGCAGTACTTC.

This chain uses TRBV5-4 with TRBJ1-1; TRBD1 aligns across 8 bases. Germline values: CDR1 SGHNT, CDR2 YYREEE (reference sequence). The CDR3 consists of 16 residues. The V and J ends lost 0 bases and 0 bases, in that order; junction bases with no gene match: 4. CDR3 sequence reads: CASSLDQGALNTEAFF. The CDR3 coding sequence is TGTGCCAGCAGCTTGGACCAGGGGGCCCTGAACACTGAAGCTTTCTTT.

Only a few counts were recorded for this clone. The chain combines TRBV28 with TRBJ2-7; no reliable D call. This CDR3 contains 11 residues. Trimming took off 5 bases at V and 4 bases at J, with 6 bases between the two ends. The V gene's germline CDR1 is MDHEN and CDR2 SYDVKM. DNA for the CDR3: TGTGCCAGCAGTCTACAGTACGAGCAGTACTTC. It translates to CASSLQYEQYF.

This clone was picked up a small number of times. In DNA form, the CDR3 reads TGTGCCAGCAGTGTAACCAGGGATTCCTACGAGCAGTACTTC. This translates into CASSVTRDSYEQYF. The chain carries TRBV6-1 and TRBJ2-7; weak D call: TRBD1 (5 bases). The CDR3 is 14 residues long. Trimming removed 4 bases at V and 1 base at J, with 11 bases between. Germline V gene sequence: CDR1 MNHNS, CDR2 SASEGT.

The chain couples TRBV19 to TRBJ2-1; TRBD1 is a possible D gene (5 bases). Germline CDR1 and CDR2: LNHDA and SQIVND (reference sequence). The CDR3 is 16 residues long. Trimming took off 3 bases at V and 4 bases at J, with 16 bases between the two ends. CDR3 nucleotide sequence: TGTGCCAGTAGTATTATGGGGCTGGGAACGTACAATGAGCAGTTCTTC. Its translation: CASSIMGLGTYNEQFF.

The CDR3, as DNA: TGCGCCAGCAGCTTGATGGGGAGAGCTGGCTACACCTTC. Residues: CASSLMGRAGYTF. This sequence joins TRBV5-1 and TRBJ1-2, with unresolved D. Germline V gene data show CDR1 as SGHRS and CDR2 as YFSETQ. V lost 1 base and J lost 7, with 11 bases in between. The CDR3 runs 13 residues.

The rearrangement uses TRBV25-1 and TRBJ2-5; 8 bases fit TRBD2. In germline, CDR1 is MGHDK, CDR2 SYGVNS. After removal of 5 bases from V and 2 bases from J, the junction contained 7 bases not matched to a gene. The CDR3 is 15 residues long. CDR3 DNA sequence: TGTGCCAGCAGTAGTTACGGGGGGGTACAAGAGACCCAGTACTTC. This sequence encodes CASSSYGGVQETQYF.

The CDR3 DNA sequence: TGTGCCAGCAGTTTGCAGGGGCGCATTAACTATGGCTACACCTTC. Protein sequence: CASSLQGRINYGYTF. The rearrangement joins TRBV28 to TRBJ1-2, with D perhaps TRBD1 (6 bases). Germline lookup yields CDR1 MDHEN and CDR2 SYDVKM. The CDR3 runs to 15 residues. Between the trimmed V and J ends, which lost 3 bases and 1 base, there was a span of 12 bases.

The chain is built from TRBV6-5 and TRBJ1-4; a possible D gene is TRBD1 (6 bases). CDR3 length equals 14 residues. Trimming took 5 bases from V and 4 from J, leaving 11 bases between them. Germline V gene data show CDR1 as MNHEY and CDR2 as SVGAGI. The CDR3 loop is CASSGGGVNEKLFF. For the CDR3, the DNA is TGTGCCAGCAGTGGAGGGGGGGTTAATGAAAAACTGTTTTTT.

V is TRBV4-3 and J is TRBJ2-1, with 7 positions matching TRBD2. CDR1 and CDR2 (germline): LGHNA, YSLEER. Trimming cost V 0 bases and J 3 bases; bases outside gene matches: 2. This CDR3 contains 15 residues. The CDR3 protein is CASSQERGNYNEQFF. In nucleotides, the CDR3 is TGCGCCAGCAGCCAAGAGCGGGGGAACTACAATGAGCAGTTCTTC.